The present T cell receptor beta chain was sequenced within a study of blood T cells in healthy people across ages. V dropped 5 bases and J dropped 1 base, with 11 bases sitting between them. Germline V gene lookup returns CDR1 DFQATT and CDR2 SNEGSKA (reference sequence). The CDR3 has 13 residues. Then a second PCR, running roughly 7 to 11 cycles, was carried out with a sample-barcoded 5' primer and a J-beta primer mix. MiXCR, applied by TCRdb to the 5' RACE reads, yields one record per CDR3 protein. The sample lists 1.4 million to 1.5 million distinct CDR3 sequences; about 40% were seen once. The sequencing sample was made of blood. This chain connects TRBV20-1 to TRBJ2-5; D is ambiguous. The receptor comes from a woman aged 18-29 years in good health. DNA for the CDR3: TGCAGTGCTCAGTACCCAGCCCAAGAGACCCAGTACTTC. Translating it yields CSAQYPAQETQYF.